The 17 T cell receptor beta chains below all came from one sample that was sequenced in a study of blood T cells in healthy people across ages. For the second PCR, which ran for about 6 to 12 cycles, a sample-barcoded 5' primer and a J-beta primer mix were used. Each CDR3 protein is one row after TCRdb ran MiXCR on the 5' RACE reads. The sample has about 780,000 distinct CDR3 sequences, less than 60% seen once. The sample was blood. These TCRs come from a man older than 75 in good health.

V usage is TRBV4-3 and J usage is TRBJ2-4; D is uncertain. The J call may be incorrect, as the DNA end agrees better with TRBJ2-7. The CDR3 spans 14 residues. Per the germline V gene, CDR1 is LGHNA and CDR2 is YSLEER. Here the CDR3 reads CASSQDNKRYEQYF. For the CDR3, the DNA is TGCGCCAGCAGCCAAGATAATAAAAGATACGAGCAGTACTTC.

This clonotype was recorded a few times. This rearrangement joins TRBV5-1 to TRBJ2-6; a possible D gene is TRBD2 (5 bases). Germline CDR1 reads SGHRS; CDR2 reads YFSETQ. The length of the CDR3 is 15 residues. The ends were cut back, 0 bases at V and 1 base at J, with 5 bases in the middle. The chain's CDR3 is CASSLVASGANVLTF. The CDR3 DNA reads TGCGCCAGCAGCTTGGTAGCGTCTGGGGCCAACGTCCTGACTTTC. Filled out from reference TRBV5-1 and TRBJ2-6, the complete variable domain reads KAGVTQTPRYLIKTRGQQVTLSCSPISGHRSVSWYQQTPGQGLQFLFEYFSETQRNKGNFPGRFSGRQFSNSRSEMNVSTLELGDSALYLCASSLVASGANVLTFGAGSRLTVL.

This clonotype was detected many times. V is TRBV12-3 or TRBV12-4 and J is TRBJ2-5; 7 nucleotides line up with TRBD1. The CDR3 extends over 14 amino acids. V was pared by 4 bases and J by 2 bases, with 4 bases of the junction left unmatched. The CDR3 reads CASSSGQDQETQYF. In nucleotides, the CDR3 is TGTGCCAGCAGTTCCGGACAGGATCAAGAGACCCAGTACTTC.

This sequence joins TRBV7-9 and TRBJ2-7, with a weak D call TRBD2 (5 bases). The length of the CDR3 is 14 residues. Germline V lookup: CDR1 SEHNR, CDR2 FQNEAQ (reference sequence). V shed 4 bases and J shed 1 base, with 11 bases lying between them. CDR3 sequence reads: CASSSHGDSYEQYF. CDR3 DNA sequence: TGTGCCAGCAGCTCGCACGGGGATTCCTACGAGCAGTACTTC.

The chain uses TRBV20-1 and TRBJ2-1; 8 bases match TRBD1. The J segment lost 6 bases and the V segment lost 3 bases, leaving 1 base of the junction unmatched. The CDR3 runs to 12 residues. Germline values: CDR1 DFQATT, CDR2 SNEGSKA (reference sequence). The CDR3 protein is CSASGTGNEQFF. For the CDR3, the DNA is TGCAGTGCTAGCGGGACAGGCAATGAGCAGTTCTTC.

The chain is built from TRBV4-2 and TRBJ2-3; 8 bases map to TRBD2. The CDR3 consists of 16 residues. Per the germline V gene, CDR1 is LGHNA and CDR2 is YNFKEQ. J was trimmed by 2 bases and V by 8 bases; bases with no gene match: 12. The CDR3 sequence is CASGPGLESLTDTQYF. As DNA, the CDR3 is TGTGCCAGCGGACCGGGACTAGAGTCCCTCACAGATACGCAGTATTTT.

The chain joins TRBV20-1 to TRBJ1-2; 8 bases are a match to TRBD1. The CDR3 contains 12 residues. V shed 6 bases and J 4 bases; nucleotides not matched to a gene: 4. Germline assignment: CDR1 DFQATT and CDR2 SNEGSKA (reference sequence). DNA of the CDR3: TGCAGTGCGCAGGGACAGGTCTATGGCTACACCTTC. The encoded protein is CSAQGQVYGYTF.

This clonotype was counted only a few times. The rearrangement links TRBV6-6 to TRBJ2-7; no definite D call. Trimming took 6 bases from V and 3 from J, leaving 12 bases between them. This CDR3 has 13 amino acids. Germline V gives CDR1 MNHNY, CDR2 SVGAGI (reference sequence). The CDR3 region has the DNA TGTGCCAGCAGCTGGACGGAATTCTACGAGCAGTACTTC. The encoded protein is CASSWTEFYEQYF.

The V gene is TRBV7-2, the J gene TRBJ2-7; 11 bases align to TRBD1. CDR1 SGHTA and CDR2 FQGNSA come from the germline V gene. The V gene end was trimmed by 5 bases and the J gene end by 9 bases; junction bases not matched to a gene: 6. This CDR3 contains 13 residues. Here the CDR3 reads CASSLDRGRVQYF. CDR3 bases: TGTGCCAGCAGCCTGGACAGGGGGCGCGTGCAGTACTTC.

This clonotype was recorded a few times. This chain connects TRBV11-3 to TRBJ2-4; D unresolved. Judging by the DNA end, TRBJ2-7 fits better; the J call may be wrong. Per germline, CDR1 SGHNT and CDR2 YENEEA. This CDR3 has 13 residues. The CDR3 DNA follows: TGTGCCAGCAGCTTAGTACGGATCTACGAGCAGTACTTC. Its protein product is CASSLVRIYEQYF.

The chain joins TRBV5-1 to TRBJ2-2; no firm D call. V lost 0 bases and J 3 bases, leaving 12 bases between the germline ends. Germline V gene sequence: CDR1 SGHRS, CDR2 YFSETQ. The CDR3 has 16 residues. CDR3 sequence: CASSLDFLPHTGELFF. CDR3 DNA sequence: TGCGCCAGCAGCTTGGACTTTCTACCGCACACCGGGGAGCTGTTTTTT. The full variable domain, completed using reference TRBV5-1 and TRBJ2-2, is KAGVTQTPRYLIKTRGQQVTLSCSPISGHRSVSWYQQTPGQGLQFLFEYFSETQRNKGNFPGRFSGRQFSNSRSEMNVSTLELGDSALYLCASSLDFLPHTGELFFGEGSRLTVL.

This chain uses TRBV27 with TRBJ1-5, with TRBD1 identical over 8 bases. V was clipped by 0 bases and J by 6 bases; unmatched bases: 7. There are 16 residues in the CDR3. Germline V lookup: CDR1 MNHEY, CDR2 SMNVEV (reference sequence). The CDR3 spells CASSLSTTGGFQPQHF. The CDR3 region has the DNA TGTGCCAGCAGTTTATCGACTACAGGGGGTTTTCAGCCCCAGCATTTT.

V gene TRBV6-1 combines with J gene TRBJ2-7; TRBD1 aligns across 10 bases. This CDR3 spans 14 amino acids. The germline V gene has CDR1 MNHNS and CDR2 SASEGT. Germline trimming cut 6 bases from V and 2 bases from J; bases unmatched to any gene: 4. CDR3 DNA sequence: TGTGCCAGCAGAAAGGACAGGGGGACCTACGAGCAGTACTTC. Protein product: CASRKDRGTYEQYF.

Many counts were recorded for this clonotype. This chain connects TRBV27 to TRBJ1-2, with a tentative D call TRBD1 (5 bases). This CDR3 has 13 residues. V lost 9 bases, J lost 8 bases, and 19 bases lay in between. Germline-derived CDR1 and CDR2 are MNHEY and SMNVEV (reference sequence). Written as DNA, the CDR3 is TGTGCCAGTTTGGGGGGGACCGCGTCCGGCTACACCTTC. This gives the protein CASLGGTASGYTF.

The chain uses TRBV20-1 and TRBJ2-1; the match to TRBD2 covers 13 bases. J gave up 6 bases and V 1 base, and 9 bases lay outside the gene matches. In germline, CDR1 is DFQATT, CDR2 SNEGSKA (reference sequence). CDR3 length: 17 residues. The DNA of the CDR3 is TGCAGTGCTAGAGGCCGATACACTAGCGGGAGGGGCAATGAGCAGTTCTTC. This translates into CSARGRYTSGRGNEQFF.

This rearrangement joins TRBV25-1 to TRBJ2-1; either TRBD1 or TRBD2 may supply D (5 bases each). The CDR3 sequence is 14 residues long. Germline lookup yields CDR1 MGHDK and CDR2 SYGVNS. Trimming took 2 bases from V and 5 from J, leaving 10 bases between them. The CDR3 here is CASSEGTGDNEQFF. The CDR3 DNA follows: TGTGCCAGCAGTGAAGGGACCGGAGACAATGAGCAGTTCTTC.

This rearrangement joins TRBV20-1 to TRBJ1-5; D remains unclear. CDR1 DFQATT and CDR2 SNEGSKA come from the germline V gene (reference sequence). The V and J ends lost 0 bases and 0 bases respectively, with 9 bases between them. This CDR3 comprises 15 residues. Here the CDR3 reads CSARETAHSNQPQHF. Written as DNA, the CDR3 is TGCAGTGCTAGAGAGACGGCTCATAGCAATCAGCCCCAGCATTTT.